Sequencing of this TCR beta chain was carried out in a study of blood T cell repertoires in COVID-19. Across the study: There were acute and convalescent COVID-19 samples, and they came from the United States, Italy and Spain. From T cells, B-cell-depleted T cells, or PBMCs came the material, which was cDNA or gDNA.

The authors' processing: Nucleated cell number was recorded as an estimate derived from reference gene primer amplification. Assay used: immunoSEQ multiplex PCR; TCRdb lists only in-frame clones, some missing. That table is the source of V, J and clone size, and D and trimming were worked out from the DNA. The sample holds 150,000 to 200,000 clones, about four fifths seen once. The sequencing sample was made of peripheral blood. The TCR originated in a woman aged 80 or over with acute or convalescent COVID-19.

The CDR3 DNA is TGTGCCAGTAGTACTCAGGGAAACACTGAAGCTTTCTTT. This encodes CASSTQGNTEAFF. The chain recombines TRBV19 with TRBJ1-1; tentative D call: TRBD1 (5 bases). The CDR3 runs to 13 residues. Germline loops: CDR1 LNHDA, CDR2 SQIVND (reference sequence). Trimming took off 4 bases at V and 2 bases at J, with 8 bases between the two ends.